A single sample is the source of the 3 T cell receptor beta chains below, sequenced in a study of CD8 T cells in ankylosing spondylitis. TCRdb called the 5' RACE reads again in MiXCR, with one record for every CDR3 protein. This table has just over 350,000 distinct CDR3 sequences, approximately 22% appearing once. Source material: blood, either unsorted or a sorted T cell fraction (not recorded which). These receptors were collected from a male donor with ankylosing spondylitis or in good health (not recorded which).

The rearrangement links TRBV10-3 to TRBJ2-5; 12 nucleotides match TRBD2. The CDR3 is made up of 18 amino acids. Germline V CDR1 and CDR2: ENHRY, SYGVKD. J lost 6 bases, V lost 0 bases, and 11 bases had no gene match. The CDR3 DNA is TGTGCCATCAGTGAGTCGAGGACTAGCGGGGACCCAAACCAGACCCAGTACTTC. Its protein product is CAISESRTSGDPNQTQYF.

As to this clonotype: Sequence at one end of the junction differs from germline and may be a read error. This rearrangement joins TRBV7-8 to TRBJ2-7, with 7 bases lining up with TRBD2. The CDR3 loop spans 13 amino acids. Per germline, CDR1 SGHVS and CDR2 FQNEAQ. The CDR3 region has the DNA TGTGCCAGCAGCCTAGCGGAGAGTCAAGAGCAGTACTTC. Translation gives CASSLAESQEQYF. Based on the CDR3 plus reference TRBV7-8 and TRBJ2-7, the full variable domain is GAGVSQSPRYKVAKRGQDVALRCDPISGHVSLFWYQQALGQGPEFLTYFQNEAQLDKSGLPSDRFFAERPEGSVSTLKIQRTQQEDSAVYLCASSLAESQEQYFGPGTRLTVT.

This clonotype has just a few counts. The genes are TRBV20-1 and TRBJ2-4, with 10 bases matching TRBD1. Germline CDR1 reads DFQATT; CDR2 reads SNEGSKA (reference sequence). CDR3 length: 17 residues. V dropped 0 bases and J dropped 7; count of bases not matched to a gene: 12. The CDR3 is CSARDLIGTGVTNIQYF. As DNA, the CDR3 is TGCAGTGCTAGAGATCTAATCGGGACAGGGGTAACGAACATTCAGTACTTC.